This TCR beta chain was documented in a study of blood T cell repertoires in COVID-19. For the study at large: T cells, B-cell-depleted T cells, or PBMCs provided the cDNA or gDNA that served as material.

Data came from immunoSEQ multiplex PCR; TCRdb stores just in-frame clones and leaves some out. The data show 200,000 to 300,000 clones, around 89% seen once. The CDR3 totals 16 residues. Trimming removed 4 bases at V and 2 bases at J, with 18 bases between. Germline V gene lookup returns CDR1 SGHNT and CDR2 YYREEE (reference sequence). The rearrangement uses TRBV5-4 and TRBJ1-2; possibly TRBD1 for D (6 bases). This receptor was taken from a woman aged 40 to 50 who had recovered from COVID-19. The sequenced sample was peripheral blood. The CDR3 reads CASSHAPGAQNYGYTF. CDR3 nucleotides: TGTGCCAGCAGCCACGCGCCAGGGGCCCAGAACTATGGCTACACCTTC. Together with reference TRBV5-4 and TRBJ1-2, the CDR3 gives the full variable domain: ETGVTQSPTHLIKTRGQQVTLRCSSQSGHNTVSWYQQALGQGPQFIFQYYREEENGRGNFPPRFSGLQFPNYSSELNVNALELDDSALYLCASSHAPGAQNYGYTFGSGTRLTVV.